Each of the 26 T cell receptor beta chains below was sequenced from the same sample in a study of blood T cells in healthy people across ages. It was with a sample-barcoded 5' primer and a J-beta primer mix that a second PCR of roughly 6 to 12 cycles was run. From the 5' RACE reads, TCRdb called clonotypes with MiXCR, one entry per CDR3 protein. The data show about 1.8 million distinct CDR3 sequences, 49% seen once. The sequenced sample was blood. Source of these receptors: a woman in her 40s in good health.

This clonotype has only a few counts. The chain combines TRBV27 with TRBJ2-7; weak D call: TRBD1 (5 bases). CDR1 is MNHEY and CDR2 is SMNVEV in the germline V gene (reference sequence). V was shortened by 5 bases and J by 4 bases, with 15 bases between the two germline ends. There are 14 residues in the CDR3. CDR3 loop: CASSLPRTQYEQYF. The CDR3 region has the DNA TGTGCCAGCAGTCTGCCTAGGACACAATACGAGCAGTACTTC.

This clonotype has a handful of counts. V and J are TRBV7-8 and TRBJ1-2; 8 bases match TRBD1. V trimming: 0 bases; J trimming: 8 bases; junction bases outside the gene matches: 5. Germline loops: CDR1 SGHVS, CDR2 FQNEAQ. The CDR3 extends over 14 amino acids. CDR3 coding DNA: TGTGCCAGCAGCTTAGCGGACAGGGCCCAAGGCTACACCTTC. This codes for CASSLADRAQGYTF.

The rearrangement joins TRBV7-3 to TRBJ2-3; no reliable D call. The CDR3 is 14 residues long. From germline, CDR1 is SGHTA and CDR2 FQGTGA. V dropped 3 bases and J dropped 2 bases, with 9 bases sitting between them. The CDR3 DNA sequence: TGTGCCAGCAGCTTCGGACCGAACACAGATACGCAGTATTTT. It is translated as CASSFGPNTDTQYF.

The sample holds a few counts of this clonotype. The CDR3 region is CASSLGDVSNQPQHF. The CDR3 DNA follows: TGTGCCAGCAGCTTGGGTGACGTGAGCAATCAGCCCCAGCATTTT. The chain uses TRBV7-9 and TRBJ1-5, with no clear D. V lost 3 bases to trimming and J lost 1 base, with 10 bases between them. Germline V lookup: CDR1 SEHNR, CDR2 FQNEAQ (reference sequence). The CDR3 is 15 amino acids.

This rearrangement joins TRBV7-2 to TRBJ1-6, with D possibly being TRBD1 (5 bases). In germline, CDR1 is SGHTA, CDR2 FQGNSA. Trimming took off 0 bases at V and 7 bases at J, with 16 bases between the two ends. CDR3 size: 17 residues. CDR3 coding DNA: TGTGCCAGCAGCTTAGCCTACAGGAGGCAAGGCAATTCACCCCTCCACTTT. It codes for CASSLAYRRQGNSPLHF.

This clonotype showed up just a few times. The chain has TRBV10-3 and TRBJ2-1; D not resolved. This CDR3 spans 12 amino acids. Looked up from germline, CDR1 is ENHRY and CDR2 is SYGVKD. Trimming pared 11 bases from V and 4 bases from J, leaving 12 bases between. The CDR3 nucleotides are TGTGCCGCCGGACGGATATACAATGAGCAGTTCTTC. Encoded protein: CAAGRIYNEQFF.

This clonotype was counted a single time. The genes are TRBV4-1 and TRBJ1-4; D remains unclear. Germline V CDR1 and CDR2: MGHRA, YSYEKL. CDR3 length equals 13 residues. V was shortened by 0 bases and J by 10 bases, with 9 bases between the two germline ends. CDR3 DNA sequence: TGCGCCAGCAGCCAAGATGGAGGGATAAAACTGTTTTTT. This translates into CASSQDGGIKLFF.

CDR3 bases: TGTGCCAGCAGTCCCTACGTCGGAGATACGCAGTATTTT. Translating gives CASSPYVGDTQYF. The genes are TRBV6-2 or TRBV6-3 and TRBJ2-3; no reliable D call. Trimming stripped 5 bases from V and 5 bases from J, with 11 bases between. Germline lookup yields CDR1 MNHEY and CDR2 SVGEGT. CDR3 size: 13 residues.

This clonotype occurred a few times. V and J are TRBV20-1 and TRBJ2-7; TRBD1 aligns across 10 bases. There are 14 residues in the CDR3. From germline, CDR1 is DFQATT and CDR2 SNEGSKA (reference sequence). The V segment lost 7 bases and the J segment 1 base; nucleotides outside the gene matches: 7. The CDR3 spells CSGRTGGRSYEQYF. In DNA form, the CDR3 reads TGCAGTGGCCGGACAGGGGGTCGGTCCTACGAGCAGTACTTC.

Details on this clonotype: The final CDR3 position lacks the conserved phenylalanine or tryptophan, pointing to a likely read error. The chain couples TRBV4-2 to TRBJ2-1; 9 positions agree with TRBD1. The CDR3 sequence is 17 residues long. In germline, CDR1 is LGHNA, CDR2 YNFKEQ. V dropped 1 base and J dropped 7; count of bases not matched to a gene: 11. CDR3 region: CASSQVRGTGLRNEQFL. The CDR3 nucleotides read TGTGCCAGCAGCCAAGTCCGCGGGACAGGGTTAAGGAATGAGCAGTTCTTA.

Details on this clonotype: Just one base apart from a much larger clone, this may be a read error. V is TRBV6-2 or TRBV6-3 and J is TRBJ2-1; possibly TRBD1 for D (7 bases). The ends were cut back, 6 bases at V and 7 bases at J, with 16 bases in the middle. The CDR3 spans 14 residues. The germline CDR1 and CDR2 sequences are MNHEY and SVGEGT. CDR3 loop: CASRTSRGSNEQFF. As DNA, the CDR3 is TGTGCCAGCAGAACTAGCAGGGGGTCAAATGAGCAGTTCTTC.

In this sample, this clonotype turned up once. The gene calls are TRBV14 and TRBJ2-1, with 9 bases fitting TRBD1. V shed 1 base and J 9 bases; nucleotides not matched to a gene: 16. Germline V gene data show CDR1 as SGHDN and CDR2 as FVKESK. This CDR3 comprises 18 residues. The DNA for the CDR3 is TGTGCCAGCAGCCAAGGAATCCCCGGACAGGGGCAAGGAGGTGAGCAGTTCTTC. Translation gives CASSQGIPGQGQGGEQFF.

The chain uses TRBV6-2 or TRBV6-3 and TRBJ2-3; 7 bases match TRBD2. CDR1 is MNHEY, CDR2 SVGEGT, per germline. V dropped 6 bases and J dropped 2; count of bases not matched to a gene: 11. CDR3 size: 16 residues. The CDR3 bases are TGTGCCAGCAGCCCTCTCTCGGGGAGGGACACAGATACGCAGTATTTT. Its translation: CASSPLSGRDTDTQYF.

This clonotype has only a few counts. V and J are TRBV25-1 and TRBJ2-3, with D possibly TRBD2 on 5 matching bases. The germline V and J ends were trimmed by 4 bases and 0 bases, with 8 bases remaining between them. Germline V lookup: CDR1 MGHDK, CDR2 SYGVNS. The length of the CDR3 is 14 residues. This CDR3 reads CASSALDSTDTQYF. CDR3 bases: TGTGCCAGCAGTGCACTAGATAGCACAGATACGCAGTATTTT.

Turning to this clonotype: The junction and the germline gene differ at one end; a read error may be behind it. The J gene is TRBJ2-2, the V gene TRBV20-1; the D is unclear. The CDR3 length is 13 residues. Germline V lookup: CDR1 DFQATT, CDR2 SNEGSKA (reference sequence). The CDR3 sequence: CSARETLTRELFF. For the CDR3, the DNA is TGCAGTGCTAGAGAGACACTCACCAGGGAGCTGTTTTTT.

The gene calls are TRBV6-5 and TRBJ1-3; D not certain. V dropped 5 bases and J dropped 6 bases, with 11 bases sitting between them. CDR1 and CDR2 from the germline V gene are MNHEY and SVGAGI. There are 13 residues in the CDR3. Here the CDR3 reads CASSPTSINTIYF. The CDR3 DNA sequence: TGTGCCAGCAGTCCCACTTCGATAAACACCATATATTTT.

The chain carries TRBV4-3 and TRBJ2-3; no clear D gene. V lost 2 bases and J lost 1, with 10 bases in between. Germline loops: CDR1 LGHNA, CDR2 YSLEER. The CDR3 is 15 residues long. The CDR3 sequence is CASSQQATGTDTQYF. The CDR3, as DNA: TGCGCCAGCAGCCAACAGGCTACAGGCACAGATACGCAGTATTTT.

V is TRBV6-2 or TRBV6-3 and J is TRBJ2-7, with 11 positions matching TRBD1. This CDR3 contains 15 residues. Germline-derived CDR1 and CDR2 are MNHEY and SVGEGT. The V segment lost 4 bases and the J segment 7 bases; nucleotides outside the gene matches: 9. The CDR3 here is CASSFRDRGYDEQYF. The CDR3 nucleotides read TGTGCCAGCAGTTTCCGGGACAGGGGGTACGATGAGCAGTACTTC.

This clonotype was counted a few times. V gene TRBV7-2 combines with J gene TRBJ2-7, with TRBD2 identical over 10 bases. Trimming cost V 1 base and J 6 bases; bases outside gene matches: 0. The CDR3 runs 13 residues. The V gene's germline CDR1 is SGHTA and CDR2 FQGNSA. CDR3 DNA sequence: TGTGCCAGCAGCTTAGAGCGGGGGGGCGAGCAGTACTTC. Residues: CASSLERGGEQYF.

This clonotype has only a few counts. The CDR3 loop reads CASSYDPSSGEQYF. The DNA for the CDR3 is TGTGCCAGCAGTTACGACCCCAGCTCGGGCGAGCAGTACTTC. This chain uses TRBV6-5 with TRBJ2-4; D is ambiguous. The closer fit of TRBJ2-7 to the DNA end suggests the J call may be wrong. This CDR3 has 14 amino acids. Germline CDR1 is MNHEY and CDR2 is SVGAGI.

The genes are TRBV7-2 and TRBJ1-4; D uncertain. CDR1 is SGHTA and CDR2 is FQGNSA in the germline V gene. CDR3 length: 12 amino acids. Between the trimmed V and J ends, which lost 2 bases and 9 bases, there was a span of 7 bases. CDR3 sequence: CASSLNSQKLFF. As DNA, the CDR3 is TGTGCCAGCAGCTTAAATAGCCAAAAACTGTTTTTT. Complete variable domain (other parts from reference TRBV7-2 and TRBJ1-4): GAGVSQSPSNKVTEKGKDVELRCDPISGHTALYWYRQSLGQGLEFLIYFQGNSAPDKSGLPSDRFSAERTGGSVSTLTIQRTQQEDSAVYLCASSLNSQKLFFGSGTQLSVL.

J is TRBJ2-7 and V is TRBV28; a possible D gene is TRBD1 (6 bases). The CDR3 sequence is 14 residues long. Trimming took off 3 bases at V and 7 bases at J, with 16 bases between the two ends. Germline V CDR1 and CDR2: MDHEN, SYDVKM. Written as DNA, the CDR3 is TGTGCCAGCAGTTTGGGGACAACGCAGAAAGAGCAGTACTTC. Encoded protein: CASSLGTTQKEQYF. The full variable domain, completed using reference TRBV28 and TRBJ2-7, is DVKVTQSSRYLVKRTGEKVFLECVQDMDHENMFWYRQDPGLGLRLIYFSYDVKMKEKGDIPEGYSVSREKKERFSLILESASTNQTSMYLCASSLGTTQKEQYFGPGTRLTVT.

This clonotype was observed once. The chain uses TRBV7-9 and TRBJ2-3; 8 bases map to TRBD1. Unmatched junction bases numbered 9, after V lost 6 bases and J lost 4 bases. The V gene's germline CDR1 is SEHNR and CDR2 FQNEAQ (reference sequence). CDR3 size: 15 residues. This CDR3 is CASRTRQGRADTQYF. CDR3 in DNA: TGTGCCAGCAGAACAAGACAGGGGCGAGCAGATACGCAGTATTTT.

Only a few counts were recorded for this clonotype. The gene calls are TRBV29-1 and TRBJ1-2; TRBD1 matches at 9 bases. CDR1 SQVTM and CDR2 ANQGSEA come from the germline V gene. This CDR3 is 17 amino acids long. V was clipped by 0 bases and J by 4 bases; unmatched bases: 12. The CDR3 protein is CSVEDLQGQGFGYGYTF. CDR3 nucleotides: TGCAGCGTTGAAGATCTTCAAGGACAGGGGTTCGGCTATGGCTACACCTTC.

This chain uses TRBV27 with TRBJ2-5, with D perhaps matching TRBD2 (6 bases). Germline CDR1 MNHEY, CDR2 SMNVEV (reference sequence). Trimming pared 9 bases from V and 9 bases from J, leaving 26 bases between. The CDR3 has 15 residues. The CDR3 reads CASGTPTRDWGSQYF. The CDR3 DNA follows: TGTGCCAGTGGAACACCAACCCGGGACTGGGGGTCCCAGTACTTC.

This clonotype was observed a handful of times. The genes are TRBV12-3 or TRBV12-4 and TRBJ1-5; a possible D gene is TRBD1 (5 bases). The V end was cut by 8 bases, the J end by 2 bases, with 16 bases between. The CDR3 contains 15 residues. CDR3 sequence (DNA): TGTGCCAGCGCCCTCCAGGGAGCAGGCAATCAGCCCCAGCATTTT. It is translated as CASALQGAGNQPQHF.